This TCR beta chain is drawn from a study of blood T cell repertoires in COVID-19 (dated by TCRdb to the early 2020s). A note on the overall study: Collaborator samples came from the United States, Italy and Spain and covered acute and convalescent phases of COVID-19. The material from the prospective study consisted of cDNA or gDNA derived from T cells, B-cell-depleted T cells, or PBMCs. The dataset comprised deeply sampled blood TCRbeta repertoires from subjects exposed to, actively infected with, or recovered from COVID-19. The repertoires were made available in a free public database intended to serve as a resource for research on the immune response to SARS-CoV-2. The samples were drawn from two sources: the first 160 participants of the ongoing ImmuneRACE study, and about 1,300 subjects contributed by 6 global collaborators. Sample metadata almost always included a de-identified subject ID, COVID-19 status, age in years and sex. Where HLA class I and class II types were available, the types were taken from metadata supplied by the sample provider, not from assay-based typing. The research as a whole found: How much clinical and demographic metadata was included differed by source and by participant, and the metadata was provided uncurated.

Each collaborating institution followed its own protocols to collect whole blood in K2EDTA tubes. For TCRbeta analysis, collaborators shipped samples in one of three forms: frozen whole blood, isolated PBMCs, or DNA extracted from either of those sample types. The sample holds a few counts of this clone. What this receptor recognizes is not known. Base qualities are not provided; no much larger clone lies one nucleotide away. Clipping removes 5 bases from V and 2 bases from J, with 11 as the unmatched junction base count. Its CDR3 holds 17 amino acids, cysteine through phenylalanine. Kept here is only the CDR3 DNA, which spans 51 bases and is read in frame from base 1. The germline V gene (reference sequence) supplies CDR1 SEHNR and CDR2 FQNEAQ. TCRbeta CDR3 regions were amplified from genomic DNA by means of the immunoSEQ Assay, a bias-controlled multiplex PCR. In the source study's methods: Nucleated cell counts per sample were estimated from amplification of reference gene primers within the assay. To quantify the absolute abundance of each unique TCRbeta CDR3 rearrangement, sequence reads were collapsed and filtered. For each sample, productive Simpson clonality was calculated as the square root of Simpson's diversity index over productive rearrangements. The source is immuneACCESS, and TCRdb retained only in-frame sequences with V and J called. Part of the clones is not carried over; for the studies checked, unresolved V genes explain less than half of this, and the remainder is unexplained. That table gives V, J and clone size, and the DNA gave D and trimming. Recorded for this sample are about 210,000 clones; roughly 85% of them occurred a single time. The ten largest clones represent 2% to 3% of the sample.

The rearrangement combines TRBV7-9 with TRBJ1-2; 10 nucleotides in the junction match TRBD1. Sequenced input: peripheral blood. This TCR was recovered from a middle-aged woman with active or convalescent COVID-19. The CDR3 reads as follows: CASSTTGTGADNYGYTF. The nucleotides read TGTGCCAGCAGCACCACCGGGACAGGGGCCGACAACTATGGCTACACCTTC. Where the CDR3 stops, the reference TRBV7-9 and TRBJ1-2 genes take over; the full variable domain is DTGVSQNPRHKITKRGQNVTFRCDPISEHNRLYWYRQTLGQGPEFLTYFQNEAQLEKSRLLSDRFSAERPKGSFSTLEIQRTEQGDSAMYLCASSTTGTGADNYGYTFGSGTRLTVV.